This T cell receptor (beta chain) was captured by sequencing in a study of STAT5B mutations in CD4+ large granular lymphocyte leukemia. Assay used: immunoSEQ multiplex PCR; TCRdb lists only in-frame clones, some missing. The sample yields approximately 52,000 clones, around 70% seen once. This CDR3 is 17 amino acids long. Germline assignment: CDR1 SGHRS and CDR2 YFSETQ. The trim removed 0 bases at V and 3 bases at J, leaving 3 bases unmatched. The clonotype comes from a human donor in good health. The sample was CD4+ T cells from blood buffy coats. This rearrangement joins TRBV5-1 to TRBJ2-3; 14 nucleotides align to TRBD2. As DNA, the CDR3 is TGCGCCAGCAGCTTGGATGGACTAGCGGGGGGAACAGATACGCAGTATTTT. Translated, it gives CASSLDGLAGGTDTQYF.